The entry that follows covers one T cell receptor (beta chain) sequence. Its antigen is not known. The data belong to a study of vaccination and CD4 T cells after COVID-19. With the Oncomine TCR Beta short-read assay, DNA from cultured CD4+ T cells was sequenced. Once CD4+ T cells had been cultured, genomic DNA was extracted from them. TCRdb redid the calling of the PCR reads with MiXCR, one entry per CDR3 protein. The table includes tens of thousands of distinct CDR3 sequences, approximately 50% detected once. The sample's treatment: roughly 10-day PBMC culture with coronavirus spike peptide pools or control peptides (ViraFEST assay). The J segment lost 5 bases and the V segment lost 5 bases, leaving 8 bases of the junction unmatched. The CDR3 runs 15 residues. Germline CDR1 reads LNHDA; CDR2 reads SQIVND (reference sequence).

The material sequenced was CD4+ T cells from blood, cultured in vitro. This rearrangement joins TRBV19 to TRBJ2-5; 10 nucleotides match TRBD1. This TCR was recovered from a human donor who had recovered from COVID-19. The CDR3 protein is CASSPWTGGRETQYF. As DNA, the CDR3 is TGTGCCAGTAGTCCGTGGACAGGGGGACGCGAGACCCAGTACTTC.